This T cell receptor beta chain stems from a study of T cells in Graves' hyperthyroidism and ophthalmopathy. No ophthalmopathy progression within 18 months constituted stable Graves' hyperthyroidism. The investigators amplified TCR beta CDR3 regions from RNA transcripts. HTBI primers were the set used in a first-round RT-PCR of the TCR CDR3. TCRdb re-analysed the multiplex PCR reads in MiXCR, keeping a single row per CDR3 protein. The repertoire holds around 440,000 distinct CDR3 sequences, with 15% to 18% as singletons. The sequencing input was blood. This receptor was obtained from a woman aged 18-30 years with Graves' hyperthyroidism.

As DNA, the CDR3 is TGCAGTGCTAGATTTGGCCCCGGGCCCAAGAGGAAGGCCCACTATGGCTACACCTTC. Translated: CSARFGPGPKRKAHYGYTF. The chain joins TRBV20-1 to TRBJ1-2; D gene unclear. The CDR3 has 19 amino acids. Germline CDR1 and CDR2: DFQATT and SNEGSKA (reference sequence). Trimming shortened V by 2 bases and J by 3 bases, and 28 bases separated the two germline ends.